A single sample gave rise to the 25 T cell receptor beta chains below, sequenced in a study of blood T cell repertoires in COVID-19. TCRdb's copy holds only in-frame clones and misses some; the assay was immunoSEQ multiplex PCR. The sample carries approximately 82,000 clones, about 89% recorded once. Sequences were obtained from PBMCs or T cells enriched from blood (not recorded which). The receptors shown here come from a woman between 50 and 59 years old with acute COVID-19.

The chain recombines TRBV14 with TRBJ1-6; no definite D call. The CDR3 sequence is 15 residues long. The ends were cut back, 1 base at V and 7 bases at J, with 11 bases in the middle. The germline gives CDR1 SGHDN, CDR2 FVKESK. CDR3 protein: CASSQASPGNSPLHF. As DNA, the CDR3 is TGTGCCAGCAGCCAAGCGTCCCCCGGGAATTCACCCCTCCACTTT.

J is TRBJ2-5 and V is TRBV4-1; 9 positions match TRBD1. The CDR3 has 14 amino acids. After removal of 4 bases from V and 5 bases from J, the junction contained 5 bases not matched to a gene. Germline-derived CDR1 and CDR2 are MGHRA and YSYEKL. The CDR3: CASSRTGVGETQYF. The CDR3 region has the DNA TGCGCCAGCAGCCGGACAGGGGTTGGGGAGACCCAGTACTTC.

The V call is TRBV25-1, the J call TRBJ2-3, with a possible D match to TRBD2 (5 bases). CDR1 and CDR2 from the germline V gene are MGHDK and SYGVNS. Trimming cost V 9 bases and J 2 bases, with 15 bases left between them. CDR3 size: 14 residues. The CDR3 coding sequence is TGTGCCAGTGCCGAGGGAGTCCTCACAGATACGCAGTATTTT. Translated: CASAEGVLTDTQYF.

The chain has TRBV29-1 and TRBJ1-2; unclear D gene. Trimming cost V 4 bases and J 2 bases, with 5 bases left between them. The CDR3 totals 11 residues. Germline-derived CDR1 and CDR2 are SQVTM and ANQGSEA. The CDR3: CSVGENYGYTF. CDR3 in DNA: TGCAGCGTTGGGGAGAACTATGGCTACACCTTC. The full variable domain, with the rest looked up from reference TRBV29-1 and TRBJ1-2, is SAVISQKPSRDICQRGTSLTIQCQVDSQVTMMFWYRQQPGQSLTLIATANQGSEATYESGFVIDKFPISRPNLTFSTLTVSNMSPEDSSIYLCSVGENYGYTFGSGTRLTVV.

The chain is built from TRBV12-5 and TRBJ1-1; 7 nucleotides match TRBD1. With 3 bases clipped from V and 1 base from J, the junction kept 8 bases outside the gene matches. The germline V gene encodes CDR1 LGHNT and CDR2 FRNRAP. The CDR3 has 16 residues. The CDR3, as DNA: TGTGCTAGTGGTTTCGGAACAGGGGCCCGGAACACTGAAGCTTTCTTT. Residues: CASGFGTGARNTEAFF.

V is TRBV7-2 and J is TRBJ1-1; D is uncertain. Germline lookup yields CDR1 SGHTA and CDR2 FQGNSA. This CDR3 is 13 amino acids long. V was trimmed by 3 bases and J by 4 bases, leaving 9 bases between them. As DNA, the CDR3 is TGTGCCAGCAGCTTGACCGAGGGCACTGAAGCTTTCTTT. It encodes CASSLTEGTEAFF.

Turning to this clone: The same CDR3 can be traced to other DNA sequences in this sample. The chain uses TRBV3-1 (or the pseudogene TRBV3-2) and TRBJ2-7; 9 positions match TRBD2. Germline assignment: CDR1 LGHDT and CDR2 YNNKEL (reference sequence). This CDR3 is 15 amino acids long. V gave up 4 bases and J gave up 2 bases; unmatched junction bases: 6. CDR3 sequence: CASSPLAGGPYEQYF. The CDR3 DNA is TGTGCCAGCAGCCCTCTTGCGGGAGGGCCCTACGAGCAGTACTTC.

This chain connects TRBV6-1 to TRBJ2-1, with TRBD2 matching over 8 bases. V was pared by 2 bases and J by 6 bases, with 6 bases of the junction left unmatched. There are 15 residues in the CDR3. CDR1 and CDR2 from the germline V gene are MNHNS and SASEGT. As DNA, the CDR3 is TGTGCCAGCAGTGAACCAGGGACTAGTCGCAATGAGCAGTTCTTC. Translated, it gives CASSEPGTSRNEQFF.

The chain uses TRBV9 and TRBJ2-4; 12 nucleotides line up with TRBD2. This CDR3 spans 17 amino acids. V dropped 1 base and J dropped 9; count of bases not matched to a gene: 11. Germline V gives CDR1 SGDLS, CDR2 YYNGEE. The CDR3 region has the DNA TGTGCCAGCAGCGTAAGCGCCGCGACTAGCGGGGGAACCATTCAGTACTTC. Its protein is CASSVSAATSGGTIQYF.

J is TRBJ2-7 and V is TRBV6-5, with D hard to call. Trimming took off 0 bases at V and 2 bases at J, with 14 bases between the two ends. CDR1 is MNHEY and CDR2 is SVGAGI in the germline V gene. CDR3 length: 16 amino acids. In nucleotides, the CDR3 is TGTGCCAGCAGTTACTCTTCGGCAGGCATAGCCTACGAGCAGTACTTC. As protein: CASSYSSAGIAYEQYF.

The count of this clone is one. The chain employs TRBV7-2 and TRBJ1-2; D may be TRBD1 (5 bases). The CDR3 has 15 residues. The V and J ends lost 4 bases and 4 bases respectively, with 16 bases between them. Germline V lookup: CDR1 SGHTA, CDR2 FQGNSA. The CDR3 DNA is TGTGCCAGCAGCTCCAATGTAGGCAGGGCCTATGGCTACACCTTC. Translating it yields CASSSNVGRAYGYTF.

The count of this clone is one. The V call is TRBV5-1, the J call TRBJ2-2, with D possibly matching TRBD2 (6 bases). This CDR3 has 15 amino acids. Trimming stripped 6 bases from V and 1 base from J, with 13 bases between. Germline-derived CDR1 and CDR2 are SGHRS and YFSETQ. The CDR3 loop is CASNPLRENTGELFF. CDR3 DNA sequence: TGCGCCAGCAACCCTCTGCGGGAGAACACCGGGGAGCTGTTTTTT.

The V gene is TRBV9, the J gene TRBJ2-1; the match to TRBD2 covers 7 bases. The CDR3 is 16 residues long. Germline V gene data show CDR1 as SGDLS and CDR2 as YYNGEE. J gave up 6 bases and V 0 bases, and 9 bases lay outside the gene matches. CDR3 sequence: CASSVARLAARNEQFF. In DNA, the CDR3 is TGTGCCAGCAGCGTAGCTAGGCTAGCGGCACGCAATGAGCAGTTCTTC.

J is TRBJ2-5 and V is TRBV20-1; possibly TRBD1 for D (6 bases). V was clipped by 3 bases and J by 5 bases, with 13 bases between them. CDR1 and CDR2 from the germline V gene are DFQATT and SNEGSKA (reference sequence). The CDR3 runs to 13 residues. CDR3 DNA sequence: TGCAGTGCTAGTGCGGACAGCCCGGAGACCCAGTACTTC. Translation gives CSASADSPETQYF.

V usage is TRBV6-5 and J usage is TRBJ2-1; D may be TRBD2 (6 bases). The V gene lost 0 bases and the J gene lost 4 bases, with 13 bases spanning the gap. The germline V gene has CDR1 MNHEY and CDR2 SVGAGI. The CDR3 is 16 residues long. In nucleotides, the CDR3 is TGTGCCAGCAGTTACTCCCCTGCGGGACTGTACAATGAGCAGTTCTTC. Amino acid sequence: CASSYSPAGLYNEQFF.

This clone was recorded only once. The V and J genes are TRBV13 and TRBJ2-5; 10 nucleotides match TRBD2. CDR1 and CDR2 (germline): PRHDT, FYEKMQ (reference sequence). This CDR3 contains 14 residues. The trim removed 5 bases at V and 5 bases at J, leaving 5 bases unmatched. CDR3 protein: CASSVRSGRETQYF. In DNA, the CDR3 is TGTGCCAGCAGCGTCCGTAGCGGGAGGGAGACCCAGTACTTC.

Concerning this clone: An end of the junction differs from the germline gene, which may be a read error. The rearrangement uses TRBV7-2 and TRBJ2-2, with 12 bases fitting TRBD2. Germline V gene sequence: CDR1 SGHTA, CDR2 FQGNSA. The CDR3 totals 13 residues. This CDR3 reads CASRTSGVGKLFF. CDR3 bases: TGTGCCAGTAGGACTAGCGGGGTCGGGAAGCTGTTTTTT. The complete variable domain, with remaining parts taken from reference TRBV7-2 and TRBJ2-2, reads GAGVSQSPSNKVTEKGKDVELRCDPISGHTALYWYRQSLGQGLEFLIYFQGNSAPDKSGLPSDRFSAERTGGSVSTLTIQRTQQEDSAVYLCASRTSGVGKLFFGEGSRLTVL.

The sample holds a few counts of this clone. The gene calls are TRBV7-7 and TRBJ2-5; tentatively, D is TRBD2 (6 bases). This CDR3 contains 15 residues. Looked up from germline, CDR1 is SSHAT and CDR2 is FNYEAQ (reference sequence). V was shortened by 2 bases and J by 4 bases, with 14 bases between the two germline ends. Written as DNA, the CDR3 is TGTGCCAGCAGCTTATCGCCGGGAGCGGCAGAGACCCAGTACTTC. Residues: CASSLSPGAAETQYF.

This clone occurred many times. This chain's CDR3 is CASSGQGATGANVLTF. CDR3 in DNA: TGTGCCAGCAGCGGACAGGGGGCTACCGGGGCCAACGTCCTGACTTTC. The chain is built from TRBV6-4 and TRBJ2-6, with 11 bases fitting TRBD1. The V gene end was trimmed by 6 bases and the J gene end by 4 bases; junction bases not matched to a gene: 5. From germline, CDR1 is MRHNA and CDR2 SNTAGT. This CDR3 is 16 amino acids long.

This chain links TRBV5-4 with TRBJ1-3; a weak D match, TRBD1 (5 bases). Germline V gives CDR1 SGHNT, CDR2 YYREEE (reference sequence). The V and J ends lost 0 bases and 2 bases respectively, with 9 bases between them. This CDR3 region has 15 residues. The CDR3 DNA reads as TGTGCCAGCAGCTTGGCCCCAGGGACTGGAAACACCATATATTTT. As protein: CASSLAPGTGNTIYF.

The chain links TRBV11-3 to TRBJ2-7; D may be TRBD1 (6 bases). With 8 bases removed from V and 3 bases from J, the gap between germline ends came to 14 bases. The germline V gene has CDR1 SGHNT and CDR2 YENEEA. The CDR3 spans 13 residues. CDR3 coding DNA: TGTGCCAGCGCAGGACAGCCGGTCTACGAGCAGTACTTC. Translating it yields CASAGQPVYEQYF.

The genes are TRBV5-1 and TRBJ2-1; 8 bases fit TRBD1. The CDR3 loop spans 15 amino acids. The ends lost 4 bases at V and 9 bases at J; junction bases unmatched: 12. Looked up from germline, CDR1 is SGHRS and CDR2 is YFSETQ. CDR3 DNA sequence: TGCGCCAGCAGCCACGGACAGGGCCCGGACCGTGAGCAGTTCTTC. As protein: CASSHGQGPDREQFF. The whole variable domain, filled in from reference TRBV5-1 and TRBJ2-1, reads KAGVTQTPRYLIKTRGQQVTLSCSPISGHRSVSWYQQTPGQGLQFLFEYFSETQRNKGNFPGRFSGRQFSNSRSEMNVSTLELGDSALYLCASSHGQGPDREQFFGPGTRLTVL.

This chain links TRBV30 with TRBJ1-1; D is unresolved. V lost 2 bases to trimming and J lost 1 base, with 8 bases between them. The germline gives CDR1 GTSNPN, CDR2 SVGIG (reference sequence). The CDR3 is 13 amino acids. As DNA, the CDR3 is TGTGCCTGGAGTAGTAGTTGGAACACTGAAGCTTTCTTT. The encoded protein is CAWSSSWNTEAFF.

The rearrangement links TRBV7-2 to TRBJ2-1; TRBD2 agrees at 9 bases. V gave up 1 base and J gave up 4 bases; unmatched junction bases: 5. CDR1 SGHTA and CDR2 FQGNSA come from the germline V gene. This CDR3 spans 16 amino acids. The CDR3 loop reads CASSLEGTSWYNEQFF. The CDR3, as DNA: TGTGCCAGCAGCTTAGAGGGGACTAGCTGGTACAATGAGCAGTTCTTC. Full variable domain (rest looked up from reference TRBV7-2 and TRBJ2-1): GAGVSQSPSNKVTEKGKDVELRCDPISGHTALYWYRQSLGQGLEFLIYFQGNSAPDKSGLPSDRFSAERTGGSVSTLTIQRTQQEDSAVYLCASSLEGTSWYNEQFFGPGTRLTVL.

V and J are TRBV11-3 and TRBJ2-2; possibly TRBD2 for D (6 bases). Per the germline V gene, CDR1 is SGHNT and CDR2 is YENEEA. The CDR3 is 17 amino acids. V gave up 5 bases and J gave up 5 bases, with 21 bases separating them. CDR3 DNA sequence: TGTGCCAGCAGCCCCGATGTCGTAGCGGAACGTACCGGGGAGCTGTTTTTT. Translated: CASSPDVVAERTGELFF.